This T cell receptor beta chain was captured by sequencing in a study of T cell repertoires in cytomegalovirus infection. Across the whole study: The authors relied on CMV epitopes, both recently identified HLA-C-restricted and well-studied HLA-B-restricted. Indications of both CMV infection and matching HLA type were provided by public TCR beta signatures.

Remarks on this clonotype: As yet, its antigen is unknown.

TCRdb re-derived calls from the reads in MiXCR, one entry per CDR3 protein. The repertoire has roughly 800,000 distinct CDR3 sequences, 25% to 30% of them found once; the top ten carry about 12%. Broader study findings: HLA-C-restricted CMV clonotypes gave the most frequent clonotype in two of eight donors.

Germline CDR1 and CDR2: SNHLY and FYNNEI. Trimming removed 4 bases from V and 7 bases from J; junction bases left unmatched: 10. The CDR3 sequence is 16 residues long. The origin of this receptor is a human donor in good health (CMV status not recorded). Some clones in this sample may be carry-over from other donors' samples. The V and J genes are TRBV2 and TRBJ1-4, with 9 bases that match TRBD1. The sequenced sample was cultured CD8+ T cells from PBMCs, obtained from culture after CMV antigen stimulation. CDR3 residues: CASSGPDRGNAEKLFF. In nucleotides, the CDR3 is TGTGCCAGCAGTGGCCCAGACAGGGGGAATGCTGAAAAACTGTTTTTT.